This TCR beta chain came from a study of T-cell memory formation after mild COVID-19 (dated by TCRdb to the early 2020s). Concerning the study at large: TCR sequence clusters from the two donors were largely donor specific. In a couple of donors, T-cell clones that expanded and contracted after mild COVID-19 were tracked by sequencing TCRalpha and TCRbeta repertoires over time. The cohort was made up of two young adult volunteers, one female and one male, who were previously healthy.

This clonotype was seen at least ten times. The target of this receptor is not known. No per-base quality is available; no much larger clone lies one base away. The sequencing machine was an Illumina NovaSeq 6000. TCRalpha and TCRbeta cDNA libraries were constructed by 5'RACE with constant-segment primers, with sample barcodes and unique molecular identifiers being introduced. RNA was extracted from every sample with Trizol reagent. Libraries were amplified in two PCR steps, with a second sample barcode and Illumina TruSeq adapters added in the second step. Sequencing of libraries was performed on an Illumina NovaSeq with 2 x 150 bp paired-end reads. As for the authors' bioinformatics: Reads were demultiplexed and collapsed into UMI-guided consensus sequences with migec v1.2.7. Using mixcr v2.1.11, UMI consensuses were aligned to TRA and TRB V and J templates and then assembled into clonotypes. Expanded or contracted clonotypes were those called significant by both edgeR and NoisET, with noise models trained on biological replicates. edgeR calls used a false discovery rate-adjusted p below 0.01 and a log2 fold-change threshold of 1. As an exploratory analysis of dynamics, max-normalized trajectories of the 1000 most abundant clonotypes were examined by PCA with hierarchical clustering. Each responding clone was given a CD4 or CD8 phenotype based on the CD4+ and CD8+ repertoires, which had been sequenced separately. The public reads were reanalyzed by TCRdb: fastp trimming at Q25, MiXCR alignment, in-frame beta chains only. Each entry is one CDR3 protein sequence, shown with its most common DNA and genes. TCRdb's processing, not the authors', yielded these V and J calls. In this sample the table shows 300,000 to 350,000 distinct CDR3 sequences, 14% of which occur a single time. The top ten constitute 20% to 25% of the sample.

Ficoll-Paque density gradient centrifugation was used to isolate PBMCs. The CDR3, from cysteine to phenylalanine, totals 15 residues. CDR3 DNA is the only sequence kept; it has 45 bases, read in frame from the first base. Germline trimming amounts to 0 bases on V and 4 bases on J, with 4 as the count of junction bases outside the gene matches. Points the paper makes about the study in general: The detection of some responding clones in pre-infection memory suggests that pre-existing cross-reactive memory T cells joined the SARS-CoV-2 response. From day 15 to 85, contracting clones showed balanced CD4/CD8 phenotypes, whereas a second wave of clones that expanded from day 15 to 37 leaned towards CD4+. Contracting CD4+ clones turned up mainly in the CM and EM memory subsets, whereas EMRA was where CD8+ clones were enriched. The second-wave clones that peaked on day 37 were not confirmed to be SARS-CoV-2 specific. Only two mild cases were covered in the study, and larger cohorts including severe cases with pre-infection samples were considered necessary.

Sequencing used PBMCs or a T cell subset sorted from them (not recorded which). Rearrangement joined TRBV12-3 or TRBV12-4 to TRBJ2-7, with 9 bases matching TRBD1. The TCR comes from a man younger than 30 who had mild COVID-19 (a few samples of this study predate the infection). The sample titles of this study are shuffled in the database, so cell type and time point are left out; the donor was told from shared clones. The CDR3 region has the sequence CASSLALTGGYEQYF. Here is the DNA: TGTGCCAGCAGTTTAGCGCTGACAGGGGGTTACGAGCAGTACTTC.